A selection of T cell receptor beta chains follows, all from one sample in a study of T cells of healthy individuals. TCRdb itself ran the 5' RACE reads through MiXCR, one entry per CDR3 protein. Of approximately 52,000 distinct CDR3 sequences listed, around 15% were seen once; the top ten hold roughly 16%. Receptors were obtained from a human donor in good health. The conserved cysteine and the conserved F or W are not part of the CDR3 here. Clone size is shown for a subset of rows, as once, few, many or a class of expanded clone.

J | V | size | CDR3
TRBJ2-5 | TRBV20-1 | few | SARVPRYQETQY
TRBJ1-6 | TRBV4-1 | few | ASSQKQGDHNSPLH
TRBJ2-3 | TRBV28 | few | ASSSTGKGTDTQY
TRBJ1-2 | TRBV5-4 | - | ASSLGRDRVYT
TRBJ2-3 | TRBV9 | few | ASSNRDYQGDTQY
TRBJ1-5 | TRBV9 | - | ASSGDSSNQPQH
TRBJ2-5 | TRBV7-9 | many | ASSRDRKETQY
TRBJ1-3 | TRBV3-2 | few | ASTLGRTHGNTIY
TRBJ1-1 | TRBV9 | - | ASSSQVNTEAF
TRBJ1-1 | TRBV7-9 | many | ASSPLSRGETDTEAF
TRBJ1-5 | TRBV12-5 | many | ASGSVLSNQPQH
TRBJ2-6 | TRBV7-6 | many | ASSSLDRSSGANVLT
TRBJ2-7 | TRBV30 | - | AGARPPQTYEQY
TRBJ1-6 | TRBV10-2 | many | ASSEGYYSPLH